The source of this T cell receptor (beta chain) is a study of control samples from healthy donors and cancer patients. The germline V gene encodes CDR1 SGHRS and CDR2 YFSETQ. The ends were cut back, 1 base at V and 6 bases at J, with 13 bases in the middle. The CDR3 length is 14 residues. This clone came up once. Sequencing was performed with immunoSEQ multiplex PCR; in TCRdb, only in-frame clones are kept and a portion is missing. The sample has about 120,000 clones, about 91% seen once; the top ten hold less than 3.5%. This chain links TRBV5-1 with TRBJ2-5; D gene uncertain. The TCR comes from a middle-aged man in good health. The sample consisted of blood. The CDR3 loop reads CASSLSPDTKTQYF. The CDR3, as DNA: TGCGCCAGCAGCTTGAGCCCTGACACGAAGACCCAGTACTTC.